A selection of T cell receptor beta chains follows, all from one sample in a study of OX40 agonist ivuxolimab in advanced cancers. The protocol was immunoSEQ multiplex PCR, while the TCRdb copy is restricted to in-frame clones and leaves out a portion. The data show 60,000 to 75,000 clones, more than 75% seen once. The material was CD4+ or CD8+ T cells sorted from blood, obtained in a trial of the OX40 agonist ivuxolimab. Receptors originate from an adult with an advanced solid tumor such as melanoma, head and neck, liver or kidney cancer. Each CDR3 is given with its conserved first and last residue. D genes are given only for firm matches. Size tells how often a clone was seen (once, few, many) or the class of an expanded clone, and some rows leave it out.

CDR3 length | J gene | V gene | clone size | D gene | CDR3 DNA | CDR3 protein
17 | TRBJ1-5 | TRBV5-3 | . | . | TGTGCCAGAAGCTTAGGGACCTTTCCGCGCAGGGATCAGCCCCAGCATTTT | CARSLGTFPRRDQPQHF
15 | TRBJ1-2 | TRBV5-4 | . | . | TGTGCCAGCAGCTTGCAGAGGGAAGGGGGCTATGGCTACACCTTC | CASSLQREGGYGYTF
15 | TRBJ2-3 | TRBV6-5 | once | TRBD2 | TGTGCCAGCCGGTCCCTAGCGGGAGCTGTAGATACGCAGTATTTT | CASRSLAGAVDTQYF
14 | TRBJ2-1 | TRBV19 | . | . | TGTGCCAGTGTTCGGCGGGGGCAGGACAATGAGCAGTTCTTC | CASVRRGQDNEQFF
15 | TRBJ2-2 | TRBV13 | . | TRBD1 | TGTGCCAGCAGAAAGGCAGGGGGGAACACCGGGGAGCTGTTTTTT | CASRKAGGNTGELFF
13 | TRBJ2-5 | TRBV7-8 | . | TRBD1 | TGTGCCAGCAGCTTGTCGGACAGGGAGACCCAGTACTTC | CASSLSDRETQYF
11 | TRBJ2-1 | TRBV20-1 | . | . | TGCAGTGCCGGGACGGGCAATGAGCAGTTCTTC | CSAGTGNEQFF
13 | TRBJ2-3 | TRBV5-4 | . | . | TGTGCCAGCAGCTTGGCCGGGGGAGATACGCAGTATTTT | CASSLAGGDTQYF
12 | TRBJ1-1 | TRBV28 | . | . | TGTGCCAGCAGGATCCTACGACAGAAAGCTTTCTTT | CASRILRQKAFF
13 | TRBJ2-1 | TRBV5-4 | . | TRBD2 | TGTGCCAGCAGCTTAGCGGGACGAGATGAGCAGTTCTTC | CASSLAGRDEQFF
15 | TRBJ1-2 | TRBV7-2 | . | TRBD1 | TGTGCCAGCAGCTTACCGGGGACAGGGAGGGATGGCTACACCTTC | CASSLPGTGRDGYTF
16 | TRBJ2-3 | TRBV9 | . | TRBD1 | TGTGCCAGCAGCGTCTCCAGGGGGCGAGAGACAGATACGCAGTATTTT | CASSVSRGRETDTQYF
15 | TRBJ1-5 | TRBV12-2 | . | . | TGTGCAAGTCGCTTAGAAGCACTTAGCAATCAGCCCCAGCATTTT | CASRLEALSNQPQHF
15 | TRBJ2-3 | TRBV19 | . | TRBD1 | TGTGCCAGTAGTCCGGGACAGGGGCTCGCAGATACGCAGTATTTT | CASSPGQGLADTQYF
14 | TRBJ1-5 | TRBV6-1 | . | . | TGTGCCAGCAGTGACCCCCAGAGCAATCAGCCCCAGCATTTT | CASSDPQSNQPQHF
13 | TRBJ1-2 | TRBV5-6 | . | TRBD1 | TGTGCCAGCAGCGTAGGGACAGGGGATGGCTACACCTTC | CASSVGTGDGYTF